Sequencing of this TCR beta chain was carried out in a study of tumor-infiltrating lymphocytes in localized non-small cell lung cancer. The wider study: From each patient, both tumor and uninvolved lung, non-adjacent to tumor, were sampled.

Some clones are missing from TCRdb's copy, which holds only in-frame ones; the method was immunoSEQ multiplex PCR. The table lists approximately 4,000 clones, about 59% of them singletons. Comment on this clone: Its antigen remains unknown.

General study findings and limits: Higher tumor T cell infiltration than in uninvolved lung was supported by TCRbeta sequencing.

This clonotype originated in a human donor with non-small cell lung cancer. Sequencing used uninvolved lung tissue not adjacent to the tumor.

The CDR3 region has the DNA TGTGCCAGCAGTTTAAGGGCTCAGCCCCAGCATTTT. Translated: CASSLRAQPQHF. The chain uses TRBV28 and TRBJ1-5, with D unresolved. Germline CDR1 reads MDHEN; CDR2 reads SYDVKM. The ends were cut back, 2 bases at V and 6 bases at J, with 5 bases in the middle. The CDR3 extends over 12 amino acids.